The rows below give T cell receptor beta chains drawn from one sample of a study of shared clonotypes between healthy human individuals. The data were produced by immunoSEQ multiplex PCR, yet TCRdb's version contains in-frame clones alone and is incomplete. The data contain approximately 2.4 million clones, approximately 96% of them singletons. Material: naive CD4+ T cells sorted from blood. The receptor set was obtained from a man younger than 30 in good health. Both conserved end residues are part of each CDR3.

v_call: TRBV9
j_call: TRBJ2-3
cdr3_aa: CASSAGGNTDTQYF

v_call: TRBV27
j_call: TRBJ1-1
cdr3_aa: CASSPRPNTEAFF

v_call: TRBV6-5
j_call: TRBJ1-1
cdr3_aa: CASNRGGRGFF

v_call: TRBV5-4
j_call: TRBJ1-2
cdr3_aa: CASSLSGMDYGYTF

v_call: TRBV19
j_call: TRBJ2-7
cdr3_aa: CASSITVGYEQYF

v_call: TRBV10-3
j_call: TRBJ1-5
cdr3_aa: CAISGTNSNQPQHF

v_call: TRBV5-6
j_call: TRBJ2-5
cdr3_aa: CASSLVGTGVETQYF

v_call: TRBV5-4
j_call: TRBJ1-1
cdr3_aa: CASSLPDRGVTEAFF

v_call: TRBV20-1
j_call: TRBJ2-7
cdr3_aa: CSARKGDEQYF

v_call: TRBV10-1
j_call: TRBJ2-7
cdr3_aa: CASSLDRVDEQYF

v_call: TRBV27
j_call: TRBJ2-7
cdr3_aa: CASSPRQGSYEQYF

v_call: TRBV7-3
j_call: TRBJ2-7
cdr3_aa: CASSFDPNYEQYF

v_call: TRBV7-2
j_call: TRBJ2-1
cdr3_aa: CASSLDRVYEQFF

v_call: TRBV20-1
j_call: TRBJ2-1
cdr3_aa: CSVAGVNEQFF

v_call: TRBV12-5
j_call: TRBJ2-2
cdr3_aa: CASGLVRKGGAENTGELFF

v_call: TRBV28
j_call: TRBJ2-7
cdr3_aa: CASTNWDRRYEQYF